This T cell receptor (beta chain) came from a study of cytomegalovirus exposure and HLA in healthy donors. Background on the study: Both the approximately 130 validation repertoires and the 500 to 700 first-cohort repertoires used the same platform, as reported by a later analysis. General study results and limits: Cytomegalovirus-associated TCR beta chains were listed, numbering 164.

Some clones are missing from TCRdb's copy, which holds only in-frame ones; the method was immunoSEQ multiplex PCR. The sample has 150,000 or so clones, about 86% seen once. This CDR3 region has 14 residues. Germline V CDR1 and CDR2: MNHEY, SVGAGI. V was pared by 4 bases and J by 2 bases, with 12 bases between. As concerns this clone: Antigen: not known.

The source of this sequence is a woman aged 25 to 39 in good health and CMV-seronegative. V gene TRBV6-5 combines with J gene TRBJ2-7; maybe TRBD1 (5 bases). The specimen was PBMCs. CDR3 nucleotide sequence: TGTGCCAGCAGTTCCAGGGATAATACCTACGAGCAGTACTTC. Its protein product is CASSSRDNTYEQYF.